Following are 10 T cell receptor beta chains from one sample sequenced in a study of cytomegalovirus exposure and HLA in healthy donors listed by TCRdb under 2017. Library preparation was by the immunoSEQ multiplex PCR assay. TCRdb carries this immuneACCESS record with in-frame sequences only. Its versions omit some clonotypes, under half of them owing to an unresolved V gene in the studies checked, with the rest unexplained. This sample gives almost 65,000 clones in total; 85% to 90% of them show up just once. Clones ranked in the top ten supply around 1.7% of the sample. The material sequenced was PBMCs. These TCRs come from a woman aged 18-30 years in good health and CMV-seronegative.

This clone qualifies as medium-sized. This rearrangement joins TRBV6-5 to TRBJ1-2; a possible D gene is TRBD1 (6 bases). Germline V gene sequence: CDR1 MNHEY, CDR2 SVGAGI. V lost 7 bases to trimming and J lost 2 bases, with 17 bases between them. The CDR3 totals 15 residues. Here the CDR3 DNA reads TGTGCCAGCAACTTAAACGGGGACACGAACTATGGCTACACCTTC. Amino acid sequence: CASNLNGDTNYGYTF.

This clone was detected a few times. V usage is TRBV4-3 and J usage is TRBJ2-1; a weak D match, TRBD1 (6 bases). The length of the CDR3 is 15 residues. Germline lookup yields CDR1 LGHNA and CDR2 YSLEER. Trimming shortened V by 2 bases and J by 0 bases, and 8 bases separated the two germline ends. For the CDR3, the DNA is TGCGCCAGCAGCCAACAGGGGTCCTCCTACAATGAGCAGTTCTTC. It yields the protein CASSQQGSSYNEQFF.

CDR3 DNA sequence: TGTGCCAGCCTTTCCCAGGGGAGGGACACTGAAGCTTTCTTT. Amino acids: CASLSQGRDTEAFF. The rearrangement links TRBV10-3 to TRBJ1-1; D may be TRBD1 (6 bases). Trimming stripped 10 bases from V and 3 bases from J, with 18 bases between. Germline V lookup: CDR1 ENHRY, CDR2 SYGVKD. The CDR3 has 14 residues.

The chain couples TRBV30 to TRBJ2-3, with D unresolved. The CDR3 sequence is 13 residues long. V lost 0 bases, J lost 4 bases, and 8 bases lay in between. Germline values: CDR1 GTSNPN, CDR2 SVGIG (reference sequence). CDR3 protein: CAWSVLAPDTQYF. The CDR3 DNA reads as TGTGCCTGGAGTGTACTTGCGCCAGATACGCAGTATTTT.

The chain combines TRBV7-2 with TRBJ2-5; 12 bases are shared with TRBD2. The CDR3 totals 15 residues. Trimming cost V 5 bases and J 5 bases; bases outside gene matches: 6. The germline CDR1 and CDR2 sequences are SGHTA and FQGNSA. The CDR3, as DNA: TGTGCCAGCAGCCCCCGGACTAGCGGGGCGGAGACCCAGTACTTC. Translating it yields CASSPRTSGAETQYF.

The J gene is TRBJ2-1, the V gene TRBV27; D is perhaps TRBD1 (5 bases). Looked up from germline, CDR1 is MNHEY and CDR2 is SMNVEV (reference sequence). The CDR3 is 14 residues long. Trimming took off 2 bases at V and 7 bases at J, with 12 bases between the two ends. In DNA form, the CDR3 reads TGTGCCAGCAGTTTAGGCAGGGTTAAGAATGAGCAGTTCTTC. It yields the protein CASSLGRVKNEQFF.

This sequence joins TRBV14 and TRBJ1-4; D is uncertain. V was pared by 1 base and J by 7 bases, with 10 bases between. This CDR3 region has 14 residues. Germline-derived CDR1 and CDR2 are SGHDN and FVKESK. CDR3 sequence reads: CASSQGGSGEKLFF. The CDR3 nucleotides are TGTGCCAGCAGCCAAGGAGGGTCGGGTGAAAAACTGTTTTTT.

As DNA, the CDR3 is TGTGCCAGCAGCGTAGGGACAGGGCACTATGGCTACACCTTC. It codes for CASSVGTGHYGYTF. The chain joins TRBV9 to TRBJ1-2, with 8 positions matching TRBD1. Germline V CDR1 and CDR2: SGDLS, YYNGEE. The CDR3 contains 14 residues. Trimming cost V 0 bases and J 3 bases; bases outside gene matches: 1.

About this clone itself: This CDR3 is also generated by other DNA sequences in the sample. The chain joins TRBV7-3 to TRBJ2-3; D is ambiguous. This CDR3 has 12 residues. CDR1 and CDR2 from the germline V gene are SGHTA and FQGTGA. V gave up 4 bases and J gave up 0 bases, with 2 bases separating them. The CDR3 DNA follows: TGTGCCAGCAGCTCTAGCACAGATACGCAGTATTTT. As protein: CASSSSTDTQYF.

The gene calls are TRBV28 and TRBJ1-5, with TRBD1 as a possible D gene (6 bases). V lost 6 bases and J lost 0, with 9 bases in between. The germline V gene has CDR1 MDHEN and CDR2 SYDVKM. This CDR3 spans 14 amino acids. The DNA of the CDR3 is TGTGCCAGCAGGGACAGTAATAGCAATCAGCCCCAGCATTTT. Its translation: CASRDSNSNQPQHF.